One and the same sample provided the 22 T cell receptor beta chains below, sequenced in a study of control samples from healthy donors and cancer patients. The data were produced by immunoSEQ multiplex PCR, yet TCRdb's version contains in-frame clones alone and is incomplete. The sample yields roughly 200,000 clones, 80% to 95% seen once. Input material: blood. These receptors came from a man aged 18 to 29 in good health.

V gene TRBV24-1 combines with J gene TRBJ2-5, with 9 bases aligning to TRBD1. V shed 3 bases, J shed 3 bases, and the junction held 4 bases outside the gene matches. This CDR3 has 15 amino acids. Germline CDR1 and CDR2: KGHDR and SFDVKD. Here the CDR3 reads CATSDPTGGEETQYF. In DNA, the CDR3 is TGTGCCACCAGTGATCCGACAGGGGGGGAAGAGACCCAGTACTTC.

CDR3 residues: CASSLDPGGDQETQYF. The CDR3 DNA is TGCGCCAGCAGCTTGGACCCAGGGGGGGACCAAGAGACCCAGTACTTC. The rearrangement joins TRBV5-1 to TRBJ2-5; TRBD1 or TRBD2 may be the D gene (7 bases each). Trimming removed 0 bases at V and 0 bases at J, with 12 bases between. This CDR3 region has 16 residues. Germline V lookup: CDR1 SGHRS, CDR2 YFSETQ.

The chain combines TRBV5-1 with TRBJ2-5; no firm D call. The germline V gene encodes CDR1 SGHRS and CDR2 YFSETQ. V was cut by 5 bases and J by 5 bases, with 13 bases left in between. The CDR3 runs 13 residues. The CDR3 is CASSRGGVETQYF. DNA of the CDR3: TGCGCCAGCAGTCGTGGTGGGGTGGAGACCCAGTACTTC.

The chain employs TRBV19 and TRBJ2-2; D gene unclear. This CDR3 is built from 16 residues. Per the germline V gene, CDR1 is LNHDA and CDR2 is SQIVND (reference sequence). The V and J ends lost 4 bases and 0 bases respectively, with 12 bases between them. This CDR3 reads CASSKWTESNTGELFF. The CDR3 region has the DNA TGTGCCAGTAGTAAATGGACGGAGTCGAACACCGGGGAGCTGTTTTTT.

The CDR3 bases are TGTGCCAGCAGACGACAGGGTGGCACTGAAGCTTTCTTT. It is translated as CASRRQGGTEAFF. The rearrangement joins TRBV6-4 to TRBJ1-1; 7 bases agree with TRBD1. The CDR3 runs to 13 residues. V shed 6 bases, J shed 4 bases, and the junction held 5 bases outside the gene matches. Germline assignment: CDR1 MRHNA and CDR2 SNTAGT.

The genes are TRBV5-1 and TRBJ2-5; D possibly corresponds to TRBD1 (6 bases). Trimming shortened V by 0 bases and J by 5 bases, and 11 bases separated the two germline ends. The germline CDR1 and CDR2 sequences are SGHRS and YFSETQ. The CDR3 has 14 residues. In DNA, the CDR3 is TGCGCCAGCAGCTTGGGACAGGAGATTGAGACCCAGTACTTC. Translating gives CASSLGQEIETQYF.

V usage is TRBV30 and J usage is TRBJ2-7; 8 bases are a match to TRBD1. CDR3 length equals 15 residues. The trim removed 3 bases at V and 3 bases at J, leaving 10 bases unmatched. Looked up from germline, CDR1 is GTSNPN and CDR2 is SVGIG (reference sequence). Written as DNA, the CDR3 is TGTGCCTGGAGCCTCCGGGACAGGCAAAACTACGAGCAGTACTTC. The encoded protein is CAWSLRDRQNYEQYF.

The genes are TRBV2 and TRBJ2-2; 10 positions agree with TRBD2. The CDR3 is made up of 15 amino acids. The J segment lost 6 bases and the V segment lost 4 bases, leaving 5 bases of the junction unmatched. The V gene's germline CDR1 is SNHLY and CDR2 FYNNEI. The chain's CDR3 is CASSGPAGGPGELFF. In DNA form, the CDR3 reads TGTGCCAGCAGTGGACCAGCGGGGGGGCCCGGGGAGCTGTTTTTT.

The chain employs TRBV6-5 and TRBJ1-1; D is undetermined. V lost 7 bases and J 6 bases, leaving 18 bases between the germline ends. The germline V gene has CDR1 MNHEY and CDR2 SVGAGI. The CDR3 is made up of 14 amino acids. The CDR3 nucleotides are TGTGCCAGCACCACCGGGTACACCTCTTCTGAAGCTTTCTTT. Residues: CASTTGYTSSEAFF.

This clone was observed once. The rearrangement links TRBV6-5 to TRBJ1-4, with a weak D call TRBD1 (5 bases). The CDR3 has 15 amino acids. Germline V gene lookup returns CDR1 MNHEY and CDR2 SVGAGI. Trimming removed 10 bases from V and 4 bases from J, with 19 bases in between. CDR3 nucleotides: TGTGCCAACATGTCACGGGACGGAGATAATGAAAAACTGTTTTTT. Amino acids: CANMSRDGDNEKLFF.

This clone was picked up a small number of times. V and J are TRBV6-7 and TRBJ1-6; 8 positions agree with TRBD1. TRBV6-7 is identified as an open reading frame with a role that is uncertain. The CDR3 runs 14 residues. J gave up 8 bases and V 10 bases, and 10 bases lay outside the gene matches. The CDR3 protein is CATQPPTGDSPLHF. The CDR3 DNA reads as TGTGCCACCCAACCTCCGACAGGGGATTCACCCCTCCACTTT.

The chain joins TRBV27 to TRBJ2-1; D is perhaps TRBD1 or TRBD2 (5 bases each). Trimming stripped 2 bases from V and 4 bases from J, with 12 bases between. Germline V gene lookup returns CDR1 MNHEY and CDR2 SMNVEV (reference sequence). The CDR3 covers 15 residues. The CDR3 here is CASSLLGGPYNEQFF. The CDR3 bases are TGTGCCAGCAGTTTACTTGGGGGACCTTACAATGAGCAGTTCTTC.

The CDR3 sequence: CASSSLSYNEQFF. CDR3 in DNA: TGTGCCAGCAGCTCCCTCTCCTACAATGAGCAGTTCTTC. The rearrangement joins TRBV7-9 to TRBJ2-1; D is unclear. Trimming removed 4 bases from V and 0 bases from J, with 4 bases in between. The CDR3 totals 13 residues. Germline assignment: CDR1 SEHNR and CDR2 FQNEAQ (reference sequence).

This chain connects TRBV19 to TRBJ1-5; TRBD1 is a possible D gene (6 bases). The germline V gene has CDR1 LNHDA and CDR2 SQIVND (reference sequence). The CDR3 runs 14 residues. V was pared by 7 bases and J by 1 base, with 11 bases between. The CDR3 spells CASKQGGSNQPQHF. CDR3 in DNA: TGTGCCAGTAAACAGGGAGGAAGCAATCAGCCCCAGCATTTT.

The chain joins TRBV19 to TRBJ2-2; 9 bases are shared with TRBD1. Germline lookup yields CDR1 LNHDA and CDR2 SQIVND (reference sequence). This CDR3 spans 15 amino acids. Trimming at V came to 1 base and at J to 6 bases, leaving 3 bases not matched to a gene. Written as DNA, the CDR3 is TGTGCCAGTAGTATAGTGACAGGGGGTCCCGGGGAGCTGTTTTTT. Its protein product is CASSIVTGGPGELFF.

The gene calls are TRBV15 and TRBJ2-5; 9 bases line up with TRBD2. This CDR3 is built from 16 residues. V was pared by 5 bases and J by 2 bases, with 9 bases of the junction left unmatched. CDR1 and CDR2 (germline): LNHNV, YYDKDF (reference sequence). The CDR3 DNA is TGTGCCACCAGCTCCTGGGCGGGAGGGGGGCAAGAGACCCAGTACTTC. Protein: CATSSWAGGGQETQYF.

The chain joins TRBV6-5 to TRBJ1-6; possibly TRBD1 for D (5 bases). The CDR3 loop spans 13 amino acids. Trimming cost V 11 bases and J 9 bases, with 17 bases left between them. The germline V gene encodes CDR1 MNHEY and CDR2 SVGAGI. The CDR3 nucleotides read TGTGCCGCTAGGGGAAGGGGAAGTTCACCCCTCCACTTT. Its protein product is CAARGRGSSPLHF.

The chain employs TRBV5-1 and TRBJ2-3, with 7 bases that match TRBD1. V was clipped by 4 bases and J by 4 bases; unmatched bases: 6. This CDR3 is built from 14 residues. Germline-derived CDR1 and CDR2 are SGHRS and YFSETQ. The CDR3 spells CASSQGQHADTQYF. In DNA form, the CDR3 reads TGCGCCAGCAGCCAGGGACAGCACGCAGATACGCAGTATTTT. Variable domain in full (rest from reference TRBV5-1 and TRBJ2-3): KAGVTQTPRYLIKTRGQQVTLSCSPISGHRSVSWYQQTPGQGLQFLFEYFSETQRNKGNFPGRFSGRQFSNSRSEMNVSTLELGDSALYLCASSQGQHADTQYFGPGTRLTVL.

The rearrangement joins TRBV24-1 to TRBJ1-2, with D possibly matching TRBD1 (5 bases). The germline V gene has CDR1 KGHDR and CDR2 SFDVKD. Trimming removed 4 bases at V and 11 bases at J, with 19 bases between. CDR3 length: 14 amino acids. The CDR3 loop is CATSDPGQGSGYTF. In nucleotides, the CDR3 is TGTGCCACCAGTGACCCGGGGCAGGGTTCTGGTTACACCTTC.

This chain connects TRBV4-2 to TRBJ2-6; D perhaps matches TRBD1 (5 bases). The CDR3 has 17 amino acids. Germline lookup yields CDR1 LGHNA and CDR2 YNFKEQ. The V and J ends lost 0 bases and 2 bases respectively, with 11 bases between them. The CDR3 region is CASSQDSGLTGANVLTF. DNA of the CDR3: TGTGCCAGCAGCCAAGACTCAGGGCTGACTGGGGCCAACGTCCTGACTTTC.

V is TRBV3-1 (or the pseudogene TRBV3-2) and J is TRBJ2-5; TRBD1 might be the D (6 bases). The germline V and J ends were trimmed by 6 bases and 1 base, with 9 bases remaining between them. The CDR3 consists of 13 residues. Germline V gene lookup returns CDR1 LGHDT and CDR2 YNNKEL (reference sequence). The CDR3 loop reads CASSRTAQETQYF. CDR3 bases: TGTGCCAGCAGTCGGACAGCCCAAGAGACCCAGTACTTC.

This chain connects TRBV5-1 to TRBJ2-1, with 7 nucleotides matching TRBD1. Per germline, CDR1 SGHRS and CDR2 YFSETQ. Trimming took 4 bases from V and 15 from J; bases not matched to a gene: 10. CDR3 size: 12 residues. The CDR3 loop reads CASSPHRDSRFF. CDR3 sequence (DNA): TGCGCCAGCAGCCCGCACCGGGACAGTAGGTTCTTC.